This TCR beta chain was documented in a study of post-analysis software for immune sequencing data (dated by TCRdb to the mid-2010s). In the study overall: The recorded disease courses included relapsing-remitting, secondary progressive and progressive-relapsing multiple sclerosis, and some patients had no subtype annotation. The patient repertoires were compared against 11 previously published healthy control repertoires obtained from donors aged about 6 to 27 years. A subset of samples was prepared in parallel using single-end sample barcoding, then pooled and co-amplified after Illumina adapter ligation. Broad study findings and their caveats: The control group was slightly older than the multiple sclerosis patient group. Normalized Chao1 diversity was significantly lower in multiple sclerosis patients than controls, suggesting substantial peripheral T-cell clonal expansion. Strong co-clustering of samples prepared in the same batch was shown by direct clustering with F measure, prompting a batch-effect correction. Significantly higher frequencies in patients than in controls were found for several TRBV segments, including TRBV5-6, TRBV5-1 and TRBV20-1.

From the cysteine through the phenylalanine, the CDR3 covers 12 amino acids. Only CDR3 DNA is held: 36 bases, read in frame from base 1. V loses 8 bases, J loses 3 bases, and the germline ends lie 13 bases apart. The germline V gene (reference sequence) specifies DFQATT as CDR1 and SNEGSKA as CDR2. To demonstrate the VDJtools post-analysis software, the study profiled TCR beta repertoires from the peripheral blood of 13 young patients with multiple sclerosis. Multiple sclerosis patients were children and adolescents aged roughly 6 to 17 years. Libraries were constructed by PCR. TCRdb lists the instrument as Illumina HiSeq 2500. To reduce PCR and sequencing biases, unique molecular identifiers were incorporated into the TCR beta cDNA libraries. Roughly 0.5 million cDNA molecules were obtained per 1 to 10 million input T cells, so each molecule approximated one T cell. The patient libraries were prepared and sequenced using the same protocol as the earlier healthy control dataset. Samples belonging to the same batch were prepared together, multiplexed and sequenced on a shared HiSeq lane. The paper's data handling went like this. MIGEC handled the raw barcoded reads, throwing out single-read molecular identifier groups before consensus assembly and CDR3 extraction. VDJtools was used for post-analysis of the clonotype tables, and diversity was normalized by down-sampling every dataset to the size of the smallest sample. In repertoire overlap clustering, CDR3 amino acid sequences, but not nucleotide sequences, were matched to correct batch-related cross-sample contamination. The public reads were quality trimmed at Q25 with fastp and then assembled into clones with MiXCR by TCRdb, keeping productive beta chains. When rows share a CDR3 protein, they turn into one entry using the most common DNA and genes. The V and J calls were not made by the authors but by TCRdb's processing. The sample table records about 540,000 distinct CDR3 sequences; less than 40% of these occur just once. The ten largest clones capture approximately 5.4% of the sample.

The table lists this clonotype with many counts. What this receptor recognizes is not known. Per-nucleotide qualities are absent, and no much larger clonotype sits a single base away. Sequences were obtained from blood. This sequence was found in a girl aged 2-17 years with multiple sclerosis. The rearranged chain carries TRBV20-1 and TRBJ1-2; possibly the D gene is TRBD1, per 5 matching bases. The nucleotide sequence reads TGCAGTTCGCAAGGGACCGACTATGGCTACACCTTC. This translates into CSSQGTDYGYTF.